A selection of T cell receptor beta chains follows, all from one sample in a study of blood T cell repertoires in COVID-19. Clones were read by immunoSEQ multiplex PCR, and TCRdb kept only the in-frame ones, dropping some. The profile shows hundreds of thousands of clones, roughly 86% of them singletons. Sequencing was done on a sample of PBMCs or T cells enriched from blood (not recorded which). The receptor source for this set is a woman between 50 and 59 years old who had recovered from COVID-19. Both conserved end residues are part of each CDR3. Each record gives: CDR3 DNA, CDR3 protein, clone size, J gene, V gene, D gene. The D gene is left open where the match is weak. Rows may omit the clone size; those that give it use once, few, many or a size class.

DNA: TGTGCCAGCAGCTCGACTAGCGCCCAGAAAAACATTCAGTACTTC
CDR3: CASSSTSAQKNIQYF
size: .
J: TRBJ2-4
V: TRBV2
D: TRBD2

DNA: TGTGCCAGCAACACCGGGACTAACTACGAGCAGTACTTC
CDR3: CASNTGTNYEQYF
size: .
J: TRBJ2-7
V: TRBV28
D: TRBD2

DNA: TGTGCCAGCAGACAAAGGACCGGGGTGAACTACGAGCAGTACTTC
CDR3: CASRQRTGVNYEQYF
size: .
J: TRBJ2-7
V: TRBV5-5
D: .

DNA: TGTGCCAGCAGCGCGGACAGGTATCCCTCCTACGAGCAGTACTTC
CDR3: CASSADRYPSYEQYF
size: .
J: TRBJ2-7
V: TRBV9
D: TRBD1

DNA: TGCGCCAGCAGCTCGGGGTATTTTCAGCCCCAGCATTTT
CDR3: CASSSGYFQPQHF
size: .
J: TRBJ1-5
V: TRBV4-3
D: .

DNA: TGTGCCAGCAGCTTAGGGTTGCGGGGTGGTACTGAAGCTTTCTTT
CDR3: CASSLGLRGGTEAFF
size: .
J: TRBJ1-1
V: TRBV7-9
D: .

DNA: TGTGCCAGCAGGCAGGGGGCGTTCCTCTATGGCTACACCTTC
CDR3: CASRQGAFLYGYTF
size: .
J: TRBJ1-2
V: TRBV2
D: TRBD1

DNA: TGTGCCAGCAGTTACCCCCGAGCGGGGGGCGGTGAGACCCAGTACTTC
CDR3: CASSYPRAGGGETQYF
size: .
J: TRBJ2-5
V: TRBV6-6
D: TRBD2

DNA: TGTGCCACCAGTCGAGCTTATAGCAATCAGCCCCAGCATTTT
CDR3: CATSRAYSNQPQHF
size: .
J: TRBJ1-5
V: TRBV24-1
D: .

DNA: TGCGCCAGCAGCTTGGCCGGCCAGGGTTCACCCCTCCACTTT
CDR3: CASSLAGQGSPLHF
size: .
J: TRBJ1-6
V: TRBV5-1
D: .

DNA: TGTGCCAGCAGCTTAGAAGAGACAGGGAGCACAGATACGCAGTATTTT
CDR3: CASSLEETGSTDTQYF
size: .
J: TRBJ2-3
V: TRBV11-2
D: TRBD1

DNA: TGCGCCAGCAGCTTTGGAGACTCTGGAAACACCATATATTTT
CDR3: CASSFGDSGNTIYF
size: few
J: TRBJ1-3
V: TRBV5-1
D: .

DNA: TGTGCCAGCAGTAGGGACACCCGTAGGAACACTGAAGCTTTCTTT
CDR3: CASSRDTRRNTEAFF
size: few
J: TRBJ1-1
V: TRBV6-5
D: .

DNA: TGTGCCAGCAGCCCCCGGACAGGGGTGAACACTGAAGCTTTCTTT
CDR3: CASSPRTGVNTEAFF
size: .
J: TRBJ1-1
V: TRBV9
D: TRBD1

DNA: TGTGCCAGCTCGGGGGACAGGGTCTCATCTGGCACAGATACGCAGTATTTT
CDR3: CASSGDRVSSGTDTQYF
size: .
J: TRBJ2-3
V: TRBV18
D: TRBD1

DNA: TGTGCCAGTAGCTCTTATGGAGACAGGGGAGGGGGCACTGAAGCTTTCTTT
CDR3: CASSSYGDRGGGTEAFF
size: .
J: TRBJ1-1
V: TRBV19
D: TRBD1

DNA: TGTGCCAGCAGTTACTCGGGGGGAGTGCGGACTAACTATGGCTACACCTTC
CDR3: CASSYSGGVRTNYGYTF
size: .
J: TRBJ1-2
V: TRBV6-2/TRBV6-3
D: .

DNA: TGTGCCACCAGCAGAGACCATACAGGGCTAGGTAATCAGCCCCAGCATTTT
CDR3: CATSRDHTGLGNQPQHF
size: .
J: TRBJ1-5
V: TRBV15
D: .

DNA: TGTGCCAGCAGCTTAGGGACTAGCGGGAGGGCGATGAACACCGGGGAGCTGTTTTTT
CDR3: CASSLGTSGRAMNTGELFF
size: .
J: TRBJ2-2
V: TRBV7-9
D: TRBD2

DNA: TGTGCCAGCAGCTTCCTAGGACAGGGGGGCTATAATTCACCCCTCCACTTT
CDR3: CASSFLGQGGYNSPLHF
size: .
J: TRBJ1-6
V: TRBV7-6
D: TRBD1

DNA: TGTGCCAGCAGTTCAGATCCCACCGGGGAGCTGTTTTTT
CDR3: CASSSDPTGELFF
size: .
J: TRBJ2-2
V: TRBV12-3/TRBV12-4
D: .

DNA: TGCGCCAGCAGCCAAGATCGAGGGACAGGGGGTGAAAAACTGTTTTTT
CDR3: CASSQDRGTGGEKLFF
size: .
J: TRBJ1-4
V: TRBV4-3
D: TRBD1

DNA: TGTGCCAGCAGAGATACTAGCGGGGCCGTCAATGAGCAGTTCTTC
CDR3: CASRDTSGAVNEQFF
size: .
J: TRBJ2-1
V: TRBV7-9
D: TRBD2

DNA: TGTGCCACCAGTGATTTAGGACTGAAACTGCGGGCCTCTAACTATGGCTACACCTTC
CDR3: CATSDLGLKLRASNYGYTF
size: .
J: TRBJ1-2
V: TRBV24-1
D: .

DNA: TGTGCCAGCTCCGAAACAGGGGGCAGATCACCCCTCCACTTT
CDR3: CASSETGGRSPLHF
size: .
J: TRBJ1-6
V: TRBV18
D: TRBD1

DNA: TGTGCCAGCTCACCACAAACAGGGCCGAACACTGAAGCTTTCTTT
CDR3: CASSPQTGPNTEAFF
size: .
J: TRBJ1-1
V: TRBV18
D: .

DNA: TGTGCCAGCAGTACGGGGGGGGAAAAACTGTTTTTT
CDR3: CASSTGGEKLFF
size: .
J: TRBJ1-4
V: TRBV28
D: .

DNA: TGCGCCAGCAGCCAAGGACGGGACAGATACTACGAGCAGTACTTC
CDR3: CASSQGRDRYYEQYF
size: .
J: TRBJ2-7
V: TRBV4-3
D: TRBD1

DNA: TGTGCCAGCAGCAATATAGCGGGAGGGCCGTATGAGCAGTTCTTC
CDR3: CASSNIAGGPYEQFF
size: .
J: TRBJ2-1
V: TRBV6-4
D: TRBD2

DNA: TGTGCCAGCAGTGAGGCCAGGCTCACAGATACGCAGTATTTT
CDR3: CASSEARLTDTQYF
size: .
J: TRBJ2-3
V: TRBV6-1
D: .

DNA: TGCAGTGCTAGTCCAGGGGTGGTCACTGAAGCTTTCTTT
CDR3: CSASPGVVTEAFF
size: medium-sized
J: TRBJ1-1
V: TRBV20-1
D: .

DNA: TGTGCCAGCAGGATACACACGGGACAAACGACCGCCGCTGAAGCTTTCTTT
CDR3: CASRIHTGQTTAAEAFF
size: .
J: TRBJ1-1
V: TRBV13
D: .

DNA: TGTGCCAGCAGCCGTTCGACAGGTCTAAATTCACCCCTCCACTTT
CDR3: CASSRSTGLNSPLHF
size: .
J: TRBJ1-6
V: TRBV7-2
D: .

DNA: TGTGCCAGCAGCATCCCGGGGATAACCGGGGAGCTGTTTTTT
CDR3: CASSIPGITGELFF
size: .
J: TRBJ2-2
V: TRBV7-2
D: .

DNA: TGTGCCAGCAGCTATAGCGGGAGGCTCTACGAGCAGTACTTC
CDR3: CASSYSGRLYEQYF
size: .
J: TRBJ2-7
V: TRBV7-9
D: TRBD2

DNA: TGTGCCAGCAGTGAGGGCAGGGGGCTGTATCAGCCCCAGCATTTT
CDR3: CASSEGRGLYQPQHF
size: .
J: TRBJ1-5
V: TRBV2
D: TRBD1

DNA: TGTGCCAGCAGCCAAGTCCGGGGGGGCAACACTGAAGCTTTCTTT
CDR3: CASSQVRGGNTEAFF
size: .
J: TRBJ1-1
V: TRBV4-2
D: .

DNA: TGTGCCAGCAGCCGGGACAGAGCTAATGAAAAACTGTTTTTT
CDR3: CASSRDRANEKLFF
size: .
J: TRBJ1-4
V: TRBV3-1/TRBV3-2
D: TRBD1

DNA: TGCGCCAGCAGCTGGACTAGTCCCAGTGAGCAGTTCTTC
CDR3: CASSWTSPSEQFF
size: .
J: TRBJ2-1
V: TRBV5-1
D: TRBD2

DNA: TGTGCCAGTAAACAGGGTTGGGGCAACACTGAAGCTTTCTTT
CDR3: CASKQGWGNTEAFF
size: .
J: TRBJ1-1
V: TRBV19
D: .

DNA: TGTGCCAGCAGACAGGGTTCCTATGAAAAACTGTTTTTT
CDR3: CASRQGSYEKLFF
size: few
J: TRBJ1-4
V: TRBV6-5
D: .

DNA: TGTGCCAGCAGTTGGGCGGGAGGGGGGTACAATGAGCAGTTCTTC
CDR3: CASSWAGGGYNEQFF
size: .
J: TRBJ2-1
V: TRBV27
D: TRBD2

DNA: TGCGCCAGCAGCTTGGCGGGGGGGCTTCTCTACGAGCAGTACTTC
CDR3: CASSLAGGLLYEQYF
size: .
J: TRBJ2-7
V: TRBV5-1
D: TRBD2

DNA: TGCAGTGCTAGTGCTGGCAGGGAGGGCGAGCAGTACTTC
CDR3: CSASAGREGEQYF
size: .
J: TRBJ2-7
V: TRBV20-1
D: TRBD2

DNA: TGTGCCAGCAGTTACGACCAGGGAGGAACTGAAGCTTTCTTT
CDR3: CASSYDQGGTEAFF
size: .
J: TRBJ1-1
V: TRBV6-2/TRBV6-3
D: .